The T cell receptor beta chain under discussion was sequenced for a study of cytomegalovirus exposure and HLA in healthy donors. PCR was performed using 60 Vbeta and 13 Jbeta primers. Assay used: immunoSEQ multiplex PCR; TCRdb lists only in-frame clones, some missing. Here the sample spans approximately 120,000 clones, about three quarters being singletons. This CDR3 has 17 residues. Germline assignment: CDR1 LNHDA and CDR2 SQIVND (reference sequence). Sequencing was performed on PBMCs. V gene TRBV19 combines with J gene TRBJ1-2; 9 nucleotides align to TRBD1. The TCR originated in a woman aged 55-69 years in good health and CMV-seropositive. This CDR3 reads CDRKPGQGPQANYGYTF. The DNA of the CDR3 is TGTGACCGTAAGCCGGGACAGGGCCCCCAAGCTAACTATGGCTACACCTTC.